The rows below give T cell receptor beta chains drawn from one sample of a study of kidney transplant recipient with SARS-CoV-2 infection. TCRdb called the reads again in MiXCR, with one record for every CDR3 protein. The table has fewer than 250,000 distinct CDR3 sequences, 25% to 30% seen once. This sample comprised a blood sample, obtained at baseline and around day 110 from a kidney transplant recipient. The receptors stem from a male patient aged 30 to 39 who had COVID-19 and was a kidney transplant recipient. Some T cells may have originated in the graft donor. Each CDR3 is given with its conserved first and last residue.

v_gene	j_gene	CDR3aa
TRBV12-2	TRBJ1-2	CASRIGWTPRKTYVYTF
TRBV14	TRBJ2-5	CASSRQGSETQYF
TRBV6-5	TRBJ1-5	CASSPIGQPQHF
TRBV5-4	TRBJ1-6	CASSLGGYSPLHF
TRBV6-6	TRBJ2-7	CASSPRQGVYEQYF
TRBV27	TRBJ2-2	CASSLLAGAANTGELFF
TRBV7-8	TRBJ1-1	CASSLYRAENTEAFF
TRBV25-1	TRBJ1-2	CASSTRQELGKTYGYTF
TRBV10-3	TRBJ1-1	CAISEPGQLNTEAFF
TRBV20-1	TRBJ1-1	CSARRKVDGTEAFF
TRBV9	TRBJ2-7	CASSEGQGREQYF
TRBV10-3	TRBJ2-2	CAIRPENTGELFF
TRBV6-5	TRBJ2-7	CASSVGQFYEQYF
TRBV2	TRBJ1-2	CASSVHPGGAWGYTF
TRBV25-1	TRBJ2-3	CASGRDLADTQYF
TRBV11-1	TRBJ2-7	CASSLEEWPSYEQYF
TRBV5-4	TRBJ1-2	CASSRTEGALGYTF
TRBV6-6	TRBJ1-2	CASRGQSYGYTF
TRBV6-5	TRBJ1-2	CASSVDRTLYGYTF
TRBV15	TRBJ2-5	CATSTPTSPQETQYF
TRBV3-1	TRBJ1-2	CASSQADRTGGYTF
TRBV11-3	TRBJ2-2	CASSPRTSGSATGELFF